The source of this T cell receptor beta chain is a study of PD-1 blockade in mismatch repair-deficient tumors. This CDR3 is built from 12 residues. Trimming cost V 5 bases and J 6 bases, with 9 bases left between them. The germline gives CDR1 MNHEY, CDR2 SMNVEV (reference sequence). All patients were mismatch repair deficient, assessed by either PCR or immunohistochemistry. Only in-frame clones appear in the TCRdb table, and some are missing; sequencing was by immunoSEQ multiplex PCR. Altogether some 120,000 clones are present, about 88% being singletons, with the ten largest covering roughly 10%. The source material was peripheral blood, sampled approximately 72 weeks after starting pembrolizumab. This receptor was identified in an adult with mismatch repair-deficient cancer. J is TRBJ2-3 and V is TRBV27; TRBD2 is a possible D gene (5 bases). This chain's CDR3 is CASSRGIDTQYF. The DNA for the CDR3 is TGTGCCAGCAGTCGGGGTATCGATACGCAGTATTTT.